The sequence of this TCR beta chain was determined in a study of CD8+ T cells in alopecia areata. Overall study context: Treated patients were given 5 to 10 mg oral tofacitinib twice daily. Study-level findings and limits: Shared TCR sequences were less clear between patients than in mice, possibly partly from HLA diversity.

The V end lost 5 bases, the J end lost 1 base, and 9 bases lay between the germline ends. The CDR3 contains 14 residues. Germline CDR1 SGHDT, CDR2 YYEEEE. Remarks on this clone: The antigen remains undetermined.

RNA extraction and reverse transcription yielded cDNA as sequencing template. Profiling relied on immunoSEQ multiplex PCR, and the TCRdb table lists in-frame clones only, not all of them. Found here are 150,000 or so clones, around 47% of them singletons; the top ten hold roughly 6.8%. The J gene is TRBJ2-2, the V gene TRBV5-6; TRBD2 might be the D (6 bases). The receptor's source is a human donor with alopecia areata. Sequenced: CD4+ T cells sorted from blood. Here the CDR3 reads CASRMGGNTGELFF. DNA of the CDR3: TGTGCCAGCAGGATGGGGGGGAACACCGGGGAGCTGTTTTTT.